These 31 T cell receptor beta chains originate from one sample sequenced in a study of T cells in localized non-small cell lung cancer (dated by TCRdb to about 2020). The library was prepared using the immunoSEQ multiplex PCR assay. Entries here come from immuneACCESS through TCRdb and include only in-frame sequences with V and J called. Some clones fail to appear in such tables; in the studies checked, an unresolved V gene covers under half of the shortfall, and the cause of the remainder is unknown. The sample profile shows 78,000 or so clones; about four fifths of them were found once. Together, the top ten hold under 3.5% of the sample. Sequencing used peripheral blood, obtained before any cancer treatment. Source of these receptors: a man aged 40 to 70 with stage I lung adenocarcinoma.

The J gene is TRBJ1-1, the V gene TRBV5-4, with D maybe TRBD1 (6 bases). The CDR3 is made up of 19 amino acids. CDR1 SGHNT and CDR2 YYREEE come from the germline V gene (reference sequence). V lost 0 bases and J lost 1, with 22 bases in between. The CDR3 DNA is TGTGCCAGCAGCTTGGTGGAGGCTCCGACAGGACCCCAGAACACTGAAGCTTTCTTT. As protein: CASSLVEAPTGPQNTEAFF. Variable domain in full (rest from reference TRBV5-4 and TRBJ1-1): ETGVTQSPTHLIKTRGQQVTLRCSSQSGHNTVSWYQQALGQGPQFIFQYYREEENGRGNFPPRFSGLQFPNYSSELNVNALELDDSALYLCASSLVEAPTGPQNTEAFFGQGTRLTVV.

The rearrangement joins TRBV7-3 to TRBJ2-1; a weak D match, TRBD1 (5 bases). The germline V gene encodes CDR1 SGHTA and CDR2 FQGTGA. CDR3 length: 15 amino acids. V was shortened by 3 bases and J by 1 base, with 10 bases between the two germline ends. For the CDR3, the DNA is TGTGCCAGCAGCTTTGGACAAGCTTCCTACAATGAGCAGTTCTTC. Translation: CASSFGQASYNEQFF.

The genes are TRBV7-2 and TRBJ2-1; the match to TRBD2 covers 9 bases. The CDR3 runs to 16 residues. Germline trimming cut 0 bases from V and 8 bases from J; bases unmatched to any gene: 8. In germline, CDR1 is SGHTA, CDR2 FQGNSA. CDR3 loop: CASSLALYSGSDEQFF. The CDR3 nucleotides read TGTGCCAGCAGCTTAGCGCTATATAGCGGGAGTGATGAGCAGTTCTTC.

This chain connects TRBV27 to TRBJ1-6, with D possibly matching TRBD1 (5 bases). The CDR3 is made up of 14 amino acids. The germline V gene encodes CDR1 MNHEY and CDR2 SMNVEV (reference sequence). V was cut by 3 bases and J by 10 bases, with 13 bases left in between. The DNA for the CDR3 is TGTGCCAGCAGTTTCGGGGGGGTACGGTCACCCCTCCACTTT. Amino acid sequence: CASSFGGVRSPLHF.

The CDR3 coding sequence is TGTGCCAGCAGCGGGACAGCTAGCAATCAGCCCCAGCATTTT. Residues: CASSGTASNQPQHF. The chain employs TRBV7-2 and TRBJ1-5; 7 bases agree with TRBD1. The CDR3 spans 14 residues. V gave up 5 bases and J gave up 0 bases; unmatched junction bases: 1. The V gene's germline CDR1 is SGHTA and CDR2 FQGNSA.

The chain is built from TRBV5-6 and TRBJ2-3; the match to TRBD1 covers 9 bases. J lost 4 bases, V lost 4 bases, and 7 bases had no gene match. The CDR3 has 15 amino acids. From germline, CDR1 is SGHDT and CDR2 YYEEEE. DNA for the CDR3: TGTGCCAGCAGCCAAGGGACAGGGCGGGCAGATACGCAGTATTTT. This translates into CASSQGTGRADTQYF.

With regard to this clone: An end of the junction does not agree with germline; a read error may underlie this. This chain links TRBV7-9 with TRBJ2-1, with 11 nucleotides matching TRBD2. Germline CDR1 SEHNR, CDR2 FQNEAQ (reference sequence). This CDR3 comprises 14 residues. The CDR3 region is CASRLAGGYNEQFF. CDR3 in DNA: TGTGCCAGCAGGTTAGCGGGAGGGTACAATGAGCAGTTCTTC.

The CDR3: CASRPAGVSHSEQYF. The CDR3 nucleotides read TGTGCCAGCAGACCGGCAGGAGTTTCCCACAGCGAGCAGTACTTC. The chain carries TRBV27 and TRBJ2-7; no clear D. This CDR3 is built from 15 residues. Trimming took off 6 bases at V and 6 bases at J, with 21 bases between the two ends. Germline V gene lookup returns CDR1 MNHEY and CDR2 SMNVEV (reference sequence).

This chain links TRBV29-1 with TRBJ1-3, with 10 bases aligning to TRBD1. Germline V lookup: CDR1 SQVTM, CDR2 ANQGSEA. The CDR3 is 17 amino acids. J gave up 3 bases and V 5 bases, and 13 bases lay outside the gene matches. CDR3 coding DNA: TGCAGCGTTCGAGGGGGGACAGGGGATTCGTATGGAAACACCATATATTTT. It codes for CSVRGGTGDSYGNTIYF.

V is TRBV18 and J is TRBJ2-6, with 9 bases matching TRBD1. Per the germline V gene, CDR1 is KGHSH and CDR2 is LQKENI. J gave up 4 bases and V 4 bases, and 8 bases lay outside the gene matches. This CDR3 has 17 residues. CDR3 nucleotide sequence: TGTGCCAGCTCACAGACAGGGGGAGACTCCGGGGCCAACGTCCTGACTTTC. This codes for CASSQTGGDSGANVLTF.

The J gene is TRBJ2-1, the V gene TRBV5-6; D is unclear. CDR3 length: 14 residues. The V gene's germline CDR1 is SGHDT and CDR2 YYEEEE. V was shortened by 3 bases and J by 3 bases, with 10 bases between the two germline ends. CDR3 DNA sequence: TGTGCCAGCAGCTCCCAAGGGATCTACAATGAGCAGTTCTTC. This translates into CASSSQGIYNEQFF.

The genes are TRBV4-3 and TRBJ1-2; 8 bases agree with TRBD1. The CDR3 consists of 15 residues. With V trimmed by 1 base and J by 7 bases, 8 bases remained unmatched. In germline, CDR1 is LGHNA, CDR2 YSLEER. CDR3 DNA sequence: TGCGCCAGCAGCCAAGCGTCGACAGGGGAAAGTGGCTACACCTTC. This gives the protein CASSQASTGESGYTF.

The rearrangement links TRBV28 to TRBJ2-4, with D perhaps TRBD2 (7 bases). There are 15 residues in the CDR3. From germline, CDR1 is MDHEN and CDR2 SYDVKM. Between the trimmed V and J ends, which lost 4 bases and 3 bases, there was a span of 13 bases. The CDR3 DNA sequence: TGTGCCAGCAGTTACGCGGGGGCGGGCAAAAACATTCAGTACTTC. Translating it yields CASSYAGAGKNIQYF. The whole variable domain, remainder taken from reference TRBV28 and TRBJ2-4, is DVKVTQSSRYLVKRTGEKVFLECVQDMDHENMFWYRQDPGLGLRLIYFSYDVKMKEKGDIPEGYSVSREKKERFSLILESASTNQTSMYLCASSYAGAGKNIQYFGAGTRLSVL.

The V call is TRBV6-4, the J call TRBJ2-1; no clear D gene. The CDR3 sequence is 13 residues long. Per the germline V gene, CDR1 is MRHNA and CDR2 is SNTAGT. The germline V and J ends were trimmed by 4 bases and 6 bases, with 10 bases remaining between them. In DNA, the CDR3 is TGTGCCAGCAGTGCGTACTACGGCAATGAGCAGTTCTTC. Translation gives CASSAYYGNEQFF.

The gene calls are TRBV6-5 and TRBJ1-1; D is uncertain. There are 14 residues in the CDR3. The V and J ends lost 2 bases and 7 bases respectively, with 14 bases between them. In germline, CDR1 is MNHEY, CDR2 SVGAGI. As DNA, the CDR3 is TGTGCCAGCAGTTACACCGCAGACGAAGGTGAAGCTTTCTTT. Translating it yields CASSYTADEGEAFF.

The chain links TRBV27 to TRBJ2-1, with TRBD2 matching over 10 bases. Germline CDR1 reads MNHEY; CDR2 reads SMNVEV (reference sequence). Trimming at V came to 6 bases and at J to 8 bases, leaving 13 bases not matched to a gene. CDR3 size: 16 residues. CDR3 sequence: CASRPQREGRSDEQFF. CDR3 nucleotide sequence: TGTGCCAGCAGGCCCCAGCGGGAGGGCCGTAGCGATGAGCAGTTCTTC.

As DNA, the CDR3 is TGCGCCAGCAGCTTGGGGGGACTAGCGGACAATGAGCAGTTCTTC. Protein product: CASSLGGLADNEQFF. The chain joins TRBV5-1 to TRBJ2-1; 11 positions agree with TRBD2. The CDR3 extends over 15 amino acids. The trim removed 0 bases at V and 5 bases at J, leaving 1 base unmatched. Per the germline V gene, CDR1 is SGHRS and CDR2 is YFSETQ.

The chain is built from TRBV27 and TRBJ2-7; TRBD1 aligns across 7 bases. J was trimmed by 0 bases and V by 6 bases; bases with no gene match: 11. The germline gives CDR1 MNHEY, CDR2 SMNVEV (reference sequence). CDR3 length: 16 residues. CDR3 residues: CASSPSGTVVSYEQYF. The CDR3 DNA is TGTGCCAGCAGCCCCTCCGGGACAGTCGTCTCCTACGAGCAGTACTTC.

The V and J genes are TRBV19 and TRBJ2-3, with TRBD2 identical over 7 bases. CDR3 length: 14 residues. CDR1 and CDR2 (germline): LNHDA, SQIVND (reference sequence). V was pared by 9 bases and J by 1 base, with 7 bases of the junction left unmatched. This CDR3 reads CARRAGEGTDTQYF. DNA of the CDR3: TGTGCCAGGCGGGCGGGGGAGGGCACAGATACGCAGTATTTT. Complete variable domain (other parts from reference TRBV19 and TRBJ2-3): DGGITQSPKYLFRKEGQNVTLSCEQNLNHDAMYWYRQDPGQGLRLIYYSQIVNDFQKGDIAEGYSVSREKKESFPLTVTSAQKNPTAFYLCARRAGEGTDTQYFGPGTRLTVL.

This clone occurred once. The gene calls are TRBV30 and TRBJ2-5; D is ambiguous. This CDR3 is 13 amino acids long. The germline V gene has CDR1 GTSNPN and CDR2 SVGIG (reference sequence). V was shortened by 2 bases and J by 4 bases, with 11 bases between the two germline ends. Written as DNA, the CDR3 is TGTGCCTGGAGTAAAGGGTTTACAGAGACCCAGTACTTC. Translated: CAWSKGFTETQYF.

The V gene is TRBV30, the J gene TRBJ2-5; 9 bases are shared with TRBD1. The J call may be mistaken, given a closer DNA end match to TRBJ2-7. CDR3 length: 15 residues. Germline V lookup: CDR1 GTSNPN, CDR2 SVGIG (reference sequence). The CDR3 DNA reads as TGTGCCTGGAGGCCGCCGGGACAGGGAATCTACGAGCAGTACTTC. It specifies CAWRPPGQGIYEQYF.

The chain links TRBV13 to TRBJ2-1; D not certain. Per the germline V gene, CDR1 is PRHDT and CDR2 is FYEKMQ (reference sequence). V lost 6 bases, J lost 4 bases, and 4 bases lay in between. There are 11 residues in the CDR3. The CDR3 nucleotides are TGTGCCAGCAGTAATTACAATGAGCAGTTCTTC. It codes for CASSNYNEQFF.

The rearrangement joins TRBV19 to TRBJ2-2; 14 positions agree with TRBD2. J was trimmed by 5 bases and V by 3 bases; bases with no gene match: 11. In germline, CDR1 is LNHDA, CDR2 SQIVND (reference sequence). This CDR3 contains 19 residues. In DNA, the CDR3 is TGTGCCAGTAGTATCGCCGTCCCGGGACTAGCGGGAGAAACCGGGGAGCTGTTTTTT. Its translation: CASSIAVPGLAGETGELFF.

This clone was seen a handful of times. The rearrangement joins TRBV7-8 to TRBJ1-5; D unclear. This CDR3 region has 13 residues. The ends were cut back, 4 bases at V and 0 bases at J, with 4 bases in the middle. Germline V lookup: CDR1 SGHVS, CDR2 FQNEAQ. CDR3 nucleotide sequence: TGTGCCAGCAGCTCTACTAGCAATCAGCCCCAGCATTTT. This translates into CASSSTSNQPQHF. Full variable domain (rest looked up from reference TRBV7-8 and TRBJ1-5): GAGVSQSPRYKVAKRGQDVALRCDPISGHVSLFWYQQALGQGPEFLTYFQNEAQLDKSGLPSDRFFAERPEGSVSTLKIQRTQQEDSAVYLCASSSTSNQPQHFGDGTRLSIL.

The DNA for the CDR3 is TGTGCCAGCAGCCCCGGGACTAGTCGCAACACAGATACGCAGTATTTT. Its translation is CASSPGTSRNTDTQYF. The gene calls are TRBV7-2 and TRBJ2-3; 8 nucleotides match TRBD2. The V gene end was trimmed by 5 bases and the J gene end by 2 bases; junction bases not matched to a gene: 9. Germline assignment: CDR1 SGHTA and CDR2 FQGNSA. The CDR3 is 16 amino acids.

As concerns this clone: The same CDR3 is also encoded by other DNA sequences in this sample. The chain links TRBV28 to TRBJ2-1; D unclear. CDR1 and CDR2 from the germline V gene are MDHEN and SYDVKM. V lost 2 bases to trimming and J lost 3 bases, with 2 bases between them. The CDR3 length is 12 residues. The CDR3 region is CASSLGYNEQFF. The CDR3 coding sequence is TGTGCCAGCAGTTTAGGCTACAATGAGCAGTTCTTC.

The chain employs TRBV11-2 and TRBJ2-1; 8 bases align to TRBD2. Germline-derived CDR1 and CDR2 are SGHAT and FQNNGV. Unmatched junction bases numbered 10, after V lost 5 bases and J lost 7 bases. This CDR3 has 15 amino acids. The CDR3 region is CASSPPGGPRNEQFF. Written as DNA, the CDR3 is TGTGCCAGCAGCCCCCCGGGGGGGCCGAGAAATGAGCAGTTCTTC.

The CDR3, as DNA: TGTGCCAGCAGCCCAATCGACAGGGACTATGGCTACACCTTC. Residues: CASSPIDRDYGYTF. The genes are TRBV9 and TRBJ1-2; TRBD1 agrees at 7 bases. In germline, CDR1 is SGDLS, CDR2 YYNGEE. This CDR3 comprises 14 residues. V dropped 4 bases and J dropped 3; count of bases not matched to a gene: 6.

This clone was seen more than once but under ten times. The gene calls are TRBV2 and TRBJ2-3; tentative D call: TRBD2 (5 bases). This CDR3 is built from 12 residues. Germline CDR1 and CDR2: SNHLY and FYNNEI. The V gene lost 7 bases and the J gene lost 5 bases, with 10 bases spanning the gap. CDR3 DNA sequence: TGTGCCAGCACCCGGGAAGTAGATACGCAGTATTTT. It translates to CASTREVDTQYF.

The genes are TRBV13 and TRBJ2-1; D gene uncertain. The CDR3 extends over 13 amino acids. Trimming shortened V by 5 bases and J by 15 bases, and 20 bases separated the two germline ends. Germline CDR1 PRHDT, CDR2 FYEKMQ (reference sequence). The CDR3 reads CASSVGSVRFLFF. The CDR3 bases are TGTGCCAGCAGCGTCGGGTCGGTTCGATTCCTGTTCTTC. Drawing the rest from reference TRBV13 and TRBJ2-1, the complete variable domain is AAGVIQSPRHLIKEKRETATLKCYPIPRHDTVYWYQQGPGQDPQFLISFYEKMQSDKGSIPDRFSAQQFSDYHSELNMSSLELGDSALYFCASSVGSVRFLFFGPGTRLTVL.

The chain employs TRBV9 and TRBJ2-2, with 10 positions matching TRBD2. With 0 bases clipped from V and 7 bases from J, the junction kept 9 bases outside the gene matches. The CDR3 runs 17 residues. Per germline, CDR1 SGDLS and CDR2 YYNGEE. The CDR3 DNA is TGTGCCAGCAGCGTAGCTTTAGCGGGAGGCGCGGACGGGGAGCTGTTTTTT. Residues: CASSVALAGGADGELFF.